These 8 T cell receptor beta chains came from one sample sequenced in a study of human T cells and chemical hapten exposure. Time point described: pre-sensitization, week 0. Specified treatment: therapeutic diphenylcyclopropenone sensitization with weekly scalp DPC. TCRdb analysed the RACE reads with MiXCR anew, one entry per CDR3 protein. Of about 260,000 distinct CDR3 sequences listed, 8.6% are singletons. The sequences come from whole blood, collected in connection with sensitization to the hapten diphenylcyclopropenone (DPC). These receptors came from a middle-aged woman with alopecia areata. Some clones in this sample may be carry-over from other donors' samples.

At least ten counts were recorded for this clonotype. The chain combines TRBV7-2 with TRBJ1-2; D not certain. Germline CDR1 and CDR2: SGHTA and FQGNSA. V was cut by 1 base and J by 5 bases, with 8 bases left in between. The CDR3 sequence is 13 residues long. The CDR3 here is CASSLGSGYGYTF. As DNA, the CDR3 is TGTGCCAGCAGCTTAGGGTCAGGATATGGCTACACCTTC.

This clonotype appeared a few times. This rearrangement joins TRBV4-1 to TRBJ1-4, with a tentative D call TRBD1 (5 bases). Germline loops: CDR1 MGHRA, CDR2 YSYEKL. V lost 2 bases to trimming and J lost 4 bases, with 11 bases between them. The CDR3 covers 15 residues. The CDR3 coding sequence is TGCGCCAGCAGCCAAAACCGGGACGGTAATGAAAAACTGTTTTTT. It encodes CASSQNRDGNEKLFF.

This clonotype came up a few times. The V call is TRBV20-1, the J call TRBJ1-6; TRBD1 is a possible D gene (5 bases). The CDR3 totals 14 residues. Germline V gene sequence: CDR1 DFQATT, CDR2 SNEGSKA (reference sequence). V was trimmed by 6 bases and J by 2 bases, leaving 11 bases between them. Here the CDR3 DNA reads TGCAGTGCGCCTAGACAGACCTATAATTCACCCCTCCACTTT. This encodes CSAPRQTYNSPLHF.

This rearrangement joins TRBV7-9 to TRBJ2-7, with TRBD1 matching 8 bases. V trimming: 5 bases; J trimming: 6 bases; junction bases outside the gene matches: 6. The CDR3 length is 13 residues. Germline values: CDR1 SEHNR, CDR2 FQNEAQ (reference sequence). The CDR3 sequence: CASSPQGATEQYF. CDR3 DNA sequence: TGTGCCAGCAGCCCGCAGGGGGCGACCGAGCAGTACTTC. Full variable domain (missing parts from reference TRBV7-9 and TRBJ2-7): DTGVSQNPRHKITKRGQNVTFRCDPISEHNRLYWYRQTLGQGPEFLTYFQNEAQLEKSRLLSDRFSAERPKGSFSTLEIQRTEQGDSAMYLCASSPQGATEQYFGPGTRLTVT.

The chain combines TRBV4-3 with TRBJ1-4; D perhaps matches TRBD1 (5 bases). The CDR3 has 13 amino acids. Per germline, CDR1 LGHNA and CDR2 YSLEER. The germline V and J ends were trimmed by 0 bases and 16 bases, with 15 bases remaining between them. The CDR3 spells CASSQDLRGVPFF. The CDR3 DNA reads TGCGCCAGCAGCCAAGATTTGCGGGGGGTGCCGTTTTTT.

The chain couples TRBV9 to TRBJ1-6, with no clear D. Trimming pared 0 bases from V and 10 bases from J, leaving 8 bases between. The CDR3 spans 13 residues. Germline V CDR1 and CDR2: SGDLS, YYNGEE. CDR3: CASSVAGVSPLHF. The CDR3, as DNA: TGTGCCAGCAGCGTAGCGGGCGTCTCACCCCTCCACTTT.

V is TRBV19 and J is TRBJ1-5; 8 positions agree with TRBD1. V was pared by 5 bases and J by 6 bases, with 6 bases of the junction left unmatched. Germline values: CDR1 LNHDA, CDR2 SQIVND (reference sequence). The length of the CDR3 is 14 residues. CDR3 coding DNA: TGTGCCAGTAGTCCGGGACAGGTATCTCAGCCCCAGCATTTT. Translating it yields CASSPGQVSQPQHF. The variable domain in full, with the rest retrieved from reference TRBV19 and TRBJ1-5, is DGGITQSPKYLFRKEGQNVTLSCEQNLNHDAMYWYRQDPGQGLRLIYYSQIVNDFQKGDIAEGYSVSREKKESFPLTVTSAQKNPTAFYLCASSPGQVSQPQHFGDGTRLSIL.

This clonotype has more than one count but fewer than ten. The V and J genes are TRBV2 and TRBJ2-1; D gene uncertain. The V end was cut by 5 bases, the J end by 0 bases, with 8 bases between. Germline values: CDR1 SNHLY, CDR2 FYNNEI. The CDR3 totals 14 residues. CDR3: CASSLATSYNEQFF. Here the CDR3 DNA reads TGTGCCAGCAGTTTAGCAACCTCCTACAATGAGCAGTTCTTC.